The 23 T cell receptor beta chains reported below all come from one sample, sequenced in a study of CD8+ T cells in alopecia areata. The sequencing template was cDNA reverse transcribed from extracted RNA. TCRdb keeps only in-frame clones here, not all; method: immunoSEQ multiplex PCR. In the table there are about 180,000 clones, less than 70% of which are singletons. The treatment denotes: oral pan-JAK inhibitor, 5-10 mg twice daily. Sample: CD8+ T cells sorted from blood, taken at week 24, from a patient treated with tofacitinib. These receptors were collected from a human donor with alopecia areata.

The chain links TRBV12-5 to TRBJ2-5; 8 nucleotides line up with TRBD1. V shed 5 bases and J 9 bases; nucleotides not matched to a gene: 2. The CDR3 totals 11 residues. The germline V gene encodes CDR1 LGHNT and CDR2 FRNRAP. The CDR3 DNA is TGTGCTAGTGGTCTCAGGGGGCCCCAGTACTTC. Its translation is CASGLRGPQYF.

This clone was recorded a few times. V usage is TRBV4-3 and J usage is TRBJ2-5, with no clear D. V lost 1 base to trimming and J lost 10 bases, with 13 bases between them. CDR3 length equals 13 residues. The germline V gene encodes CDR1 LGHNA and CDR2 YSLEER. The CDR3 sequence: CASSQGVLEVQYF. The CDR3 DNA reads TGCGCCAGCAGCCAAGGTGTTTTAGAGGTCCAGTACTTC.

The V call is TRBV2, the J call TRBJ1-2; D gene uncertain. V was trimmed by 8 bases and J by 4 bases, leaving 14 bases between them. The CDR3 spans 13 residues. Germline values: CDR1 SNHLY, CDR2 FYNNEI. The chain's CDR3 is CASHNLGSYGYTF. Here the CDR3 DNA reads TGTGCCAGCCACAACTTGGGCTCCTATGGCTACACCTTC.

The chain uses TRBV27 and TRBJ1-2; D is possibly TRBD1 (5 bases). Germline V lookup: CDR1 MNHEY, CDR2 SMNVEV (reference sequence). Deletions cut 5 bases from V and 8 bases from J, with 15 bases between. CDR3 length equals 13 residues. This chain's CDR3 is CASSPHTGEGYTF. CDR3 DNA sequence: TGTGCCAGCAGTCCTCACACGGGGGAGGGCTACACCTTC.

Notes on this clone: This same CDR3 is encoded by further DNA sequences in the sample. The chain combines TRBV5-1 with TRBJ1-2, with no clear D. The CDR3 extends over 12 amino acids. V dropped 0 bases and J dropped 4 bases, with 4 bases sitting between them. Germline assignment: CDR1 SGHRS and CDR2 YFSETQ. The CDR3 DNA reads TGCGCCAGCAGCTTGGAAGGCTATGGCTACACCTTC. Protein sequence: CASSLEGYGYTF.

In DNA form, the CDR3 reads TGTGCCACGCAAGGACAGGGGTTAAACTATGGCTACACCTTC. Translating gives CATQGQGLNYGYTF. The chain has TRBV10-3 and TRBJ1-2; TRBD1 aligns across 9 bases. CDR1 and CDR2 (germline): ENHRY, SYGVKD. The CDR3 consists of 14 residues. Unmatched junction bases numbered 8, after V lost 10 bases and J lost 2 bases.

The chain links TRBV5-6 to TRBJ2-1; D is undetermined. Looked up from germline, CDR1 is SGHDT and CDR2 is YYEEEE. V was cut by 0 bases and J by 3 bases, with 7 bases left in between. The CDR3 runs 14 residues. CDR3 bases: TGTGCCAGCAGCTTGGACGATCTCTACAATGAGCAGTTCTTC. Translating it yields CASSLDDLYNEQFF.

This chain joins TRBV25-1 and TRBJ1-2, with D possibly being TRBD1 (5 bases). V dropped 4 bases and J dropped 6 bases, with 12 bases sitting between them. The CDR3 runs 13 residues. CDR1 is MGHDK, CDR2 SYGVNS, per germline. The CDR3 is CASSVGRGDGYTF. In nucleotides, the CDR3 is TGTGCCAGCAGTGTGGGGAGAGGGGATGGCTACACCTTC.

This clone was detected once. The genes are TRBV19 and TRBJ1-2, with 10 bases aligning to TRBD1. Trimming cost V 5 bases and J 5 bases; bases outside gene matches: 8. The CDR3 extends over 15 amino acids. In germline, CDR1 is LNHDA, CDR2 SQIVND (reference sequence). The chain's CDR3 is CASSSTGGLVYGYTF. The CDR3 nucleotides are TGTGCCAGTAGTTCGACAGGGGGCCTTGTGTATGGCTACACCTTC.

This clone has a handful of counts. The chain employs TRBV29-1 and TRBJ2-1; D is possibly TRBD1 or TRBD2 (5 bases each). CDR1 SQVTM and CDR2 ANQGSEA come from the germline V gene. The V end lost 4 bases, the J end lost 8 bases, and 15 bases lay between the germline ends. This CDR3 has 13 residues. The DNA for the CDR3 is TGCAGCGTTGGTGGGACCAGGTCCGATGAGCAGTTCTTC. This gives the protein CSVGGTRSDEQFF.

The CDR3 DNA follows: TGTGCCAGTGGGACAGGGTATGAGCCCCAGCATTTT. As protein: CASGTGYEPQHF. This chain joins TRBV19 and TRBJ1-5; TRBD1 matches 9 bases. The V gene end was trimmed by 8 bases and the J gene end by 8 bases; junction bases not matched to a gene: 4. Germline assignment: CDR1 LNHDA and CDR2 SQIVND (reference sequence). The CDR3 is 12 residues long.

Points on this clone: The sample contains more than one DNA sequence encoding this CDR3. The V gene is TRBV11-2, the J gene TRBJ2-7, with D uncertain. Deletions cut 0 bases from V and 1 base from J, with 4 bases between. The CDR3 runs 13 residues. The V gene's germline CDR1 is SGHAT and CDR2 FQNNGV. The CDR3 loop is CASSLDRSYEQYF. The CDR3 nucleotides read TGTGCCAGCAGCTTAGACCGATCCTACGAGCAGTACTTC.

This clone was seen a few times. The V and J genes are TRBV14 and TRBJ1-1; D is ambiguous. This CDR3 contains 12 residues. The germline V gene has CDR1 SGHDN and CDR2 FVKESK. Trimming left V 4 bases short and J 3 bases short, with 6 bases between. CDR3 in amino acids: CASSPSYTEAFF. CDR3 DNA: TGTGCCAGCAGCCCAAGTTACACTGAAGCTTTCTTT.

This chain joins TRBV30 and TRBJ1-1, with a tentative D call TRBD1 (6 bases). This CDR3 region has 14 residues. CDR1 and CDR2 (germline): GTSNPN, SVGIG (reference sequence). Trimming took 1 base from V and 4 from J, leaving 13 bases between them. Here the CDR3 DNA reads TGTGCCTGGAGTGGGGAGGGGGTAGGCACTGAAGCTTTCTTT. Its translation is CAWSGEGVGTEAFF.

CDR3 bases: TGTGCCATCAACCAGGGGAGGGACTACACCTTC. It specifies CAINQGRDYTF. The chain recombines TRBV10-3 with TRBJ1-2, with D possibly matching TRBD1 (6 bases). CDR3 length equals 11 residues. The V end was cut by 7 bases, the J end by 10 bases, with 13 bases between. CDR1 and CDR2 from the germline V gene are ENHRY and SYGVKD.

Only a few counts were recorded for this clone. This chain joins TRBV2 and TRBJ2-1, with unresolved D. The CDR3 totals 15 residues. Germline CDR1 SNHLY, CDR2 FYNNEI. V was cut by 6 bases and J by 0 bases, with 12 bases left in between. The CDR3 is CASRDAPGSYNEQFF. CDR3 bases: TGTGCCAGCAGGGACGCCCCAGGCTCCTACAATGAGCAGTTCTTC.

This clone was observed a few times. V is TRBV29-1 and J is TRBJ1-2, with 8 positions matching TRBD1. Germline values: CDR1 SQVTM, CDR2 ANQGSEA. CDR3 length: 12 residues. V lost 5 bases to trimming and J lost 3 bases; unmatched junction nucleotides: 2. CDR3 DNA sequence: TGCAGCGTTACGGACAGGGACTATGGCTACACCTTC. Translating it yields CSVTDRDYGYTF.

This clone was counted between two and nine times. The V call is TRBV4-1, the J call TRBJ2-2, with TRBD1 matching 11 bases. Germline lookup yields CDR1 MGHRA and CDR2 YSYEKL. The CDR3 spans 15 residues. The J segment lost 7 bases and the V segment lost 3 bases, leaving 4 bases of the junction unmatched. The DNA for the CDR3 is TGCGCCAGCAGCCAGGGGACAGGGGGGATCGGGGAGCTGTTTTTT. As protein: CASSQGTGGIGELFF.

The rearrangement joins TRBV10-2 to TRBJ1-5; D remains ambiguous. The CDR3 has 14 residues. The germline V and J ends were trimmed by 6 bases and 6 bases, with 15 bases remaining between them. Germline V lookup: CDR1 WSHSY, CDR2 SAAADI. DNA for the CDR3: TGCGCCAGCAGCGCTGAGAGGGTGGGTCAGCCCCAGCATTTT. Its translation is CASSAERVGQPQHF.

The V call is TRBV6-6, the J call TRBJ2-5; the D gene is possibly TRBD2 (5 bases). CDR3 length equals 13 residues. Germline V CDR1 and CDR2: MNHNY, SVGAGI (reference sequence). V shed 2 bases and J shed 2 bases, with 6 bases lying between them. The CDR3, as DNA: TGTGCCAGCAGTTACAGGGAGCAAGAGACCCAGTACTTC. As protein: CASSYREQETQYF.

This clone was detected only a few times. This sequence joins TRBV4-3 and TRBJ2-7; D is undetermined. The CDR3 length is 13 residues. CDR1 is LGHNA and CDR2 is YSLEER in the germline V gene. V lost 0 bases and J 7 bases, leaving 10 bases between the germline ends. In DNA form, the CDR3 reads TGCGCCAGCAGCCAAGACAGCAGGTCGGAGCAGTACTTC. This gives the protein CASSQDSRSEQYF.

This clone was counted only a few times. The V and J genes are TRBV7-9 and TRBJ1-1; no reliable D call. The CDR3 is made up of 14 amino acids. Germline V CDR1 and CDR2: SEHNR, FQNEAQ (reference sequence). Trimming took off 2 bases at V and 3 bases at J, with 10 bases between the two ends. The CDR3 DNA sequence: TGTGCCAGCAGCTTATCCTCTGGGGACACTGAAGCTTTCTTT. It specifies CASSLSSGDTEAFF.

The rearrangement joins TRBV29-1 to TRBJ1-2; D might be TRBD1 (5 bases). The CDR3 has 13 residues. The V end was cut by 0 bases, the J end by 7 bases, with 12 bases between. Looked up from germline, CDR1 is SQVTM and CDR2 is ANQGSEA. The DNA of the CDR3 is TGCAGCGTTGAAGATTCGGGGGAGGGTGGCTACACCTTC. It encodes CSVEDSGEGGYTF.